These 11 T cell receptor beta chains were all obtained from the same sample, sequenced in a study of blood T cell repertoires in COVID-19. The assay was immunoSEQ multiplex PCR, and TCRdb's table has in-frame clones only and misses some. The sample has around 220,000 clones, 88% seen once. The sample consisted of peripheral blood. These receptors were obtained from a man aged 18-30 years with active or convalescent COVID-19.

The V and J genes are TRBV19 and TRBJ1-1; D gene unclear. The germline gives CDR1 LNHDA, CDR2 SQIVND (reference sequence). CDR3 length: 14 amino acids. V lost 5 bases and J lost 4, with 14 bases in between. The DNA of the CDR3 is TGTGCCAGTAGTGTAAGCTCTGAGGGCACTGAAGCTTTCTTT. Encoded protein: CASSVSSEGTEAFF.

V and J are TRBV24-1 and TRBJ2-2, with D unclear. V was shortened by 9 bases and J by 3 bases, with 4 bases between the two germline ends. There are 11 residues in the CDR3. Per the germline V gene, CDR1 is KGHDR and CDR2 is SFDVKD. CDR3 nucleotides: TGTGCCACCGGCTACACCGGGGAGCTGTTTTTT. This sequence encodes CATGYTGELFF.

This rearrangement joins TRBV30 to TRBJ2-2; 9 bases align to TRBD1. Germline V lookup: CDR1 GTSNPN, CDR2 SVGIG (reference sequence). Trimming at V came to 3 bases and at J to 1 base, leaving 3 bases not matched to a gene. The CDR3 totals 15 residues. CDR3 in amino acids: CAWRTGQGNTGELFF. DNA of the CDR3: TGTGCCTGGAGGACGGGACAGGGGAACACCGGGGAGCTGTTTTTT.

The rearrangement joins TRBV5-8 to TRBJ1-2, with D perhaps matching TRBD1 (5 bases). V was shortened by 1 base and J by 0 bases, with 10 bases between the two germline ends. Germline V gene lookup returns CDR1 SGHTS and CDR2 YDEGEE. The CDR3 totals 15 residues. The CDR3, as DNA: TGTGCCAGCAGCTTGTATCGGGGGGCTAACTATGGCTACACCTTC. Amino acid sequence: CASSLYRGANYGYTF. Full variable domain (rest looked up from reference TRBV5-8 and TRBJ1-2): EAGVTQSPTHLIKTRGQQATLRCSPISGHTSVYWYQQALGLGLQFLLWYDEGEERNRGNFPPRFSGRQFPNYSSELNVNALELEDSALYLCASSLYRGANYGYTFGSGTRLTVV.

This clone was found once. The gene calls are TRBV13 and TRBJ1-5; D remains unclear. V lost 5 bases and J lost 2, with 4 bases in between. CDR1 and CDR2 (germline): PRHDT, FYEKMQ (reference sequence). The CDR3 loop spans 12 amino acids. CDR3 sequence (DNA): TGTGCCAGCAGCGTCGGCAATCAGCCCCAGCATTTT. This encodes CASSVGNQPQHF. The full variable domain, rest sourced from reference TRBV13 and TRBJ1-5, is AAGVIQSPRHLIKEKRETATLKCYPIPRHDTVYWYQQGPGQDPQFLISFYEKMQSDKGSIPDRFSAQQFSDYHSELNMSSLELGDSALYFCASSVGNQPQHFGDGTRLSIL.

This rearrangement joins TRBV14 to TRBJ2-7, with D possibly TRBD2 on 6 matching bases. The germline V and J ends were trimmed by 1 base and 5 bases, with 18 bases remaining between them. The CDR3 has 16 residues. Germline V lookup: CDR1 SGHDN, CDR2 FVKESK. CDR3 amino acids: CASSQVVRLVSNEQYF. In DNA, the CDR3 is TGTGCCAGCAGCCAAGTAGTCCGACTAGTGTCCAACGAGCAGTACTTC.

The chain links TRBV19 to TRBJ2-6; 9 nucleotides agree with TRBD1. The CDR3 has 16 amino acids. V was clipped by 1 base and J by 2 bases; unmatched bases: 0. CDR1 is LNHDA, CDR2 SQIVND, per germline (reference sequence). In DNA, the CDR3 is TGTGCCAGTAGTATAGGGACAGGGGCTGGGGCCAACGTCCTGACTTTC. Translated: CASSIGTGAGANVLTF.

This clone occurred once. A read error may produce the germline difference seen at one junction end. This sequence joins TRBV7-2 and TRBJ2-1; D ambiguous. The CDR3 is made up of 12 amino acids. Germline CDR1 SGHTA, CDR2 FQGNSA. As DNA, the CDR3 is TGTGCCAGCAGCATAGCCGGGTATGAGCAGTTCTTC. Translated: CASSIAGYEQFF. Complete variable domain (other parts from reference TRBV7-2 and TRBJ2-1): GAGVSQSPSNKVTEKGKDVELRCDPISGHTALYWYRQSLGQGLEFLIYFQGNSAPDKSGLPSDRFSAERTGGSVSTLTIQRTQQEDSAVYLCASSIAGYEQFFGPGTRLTVL.

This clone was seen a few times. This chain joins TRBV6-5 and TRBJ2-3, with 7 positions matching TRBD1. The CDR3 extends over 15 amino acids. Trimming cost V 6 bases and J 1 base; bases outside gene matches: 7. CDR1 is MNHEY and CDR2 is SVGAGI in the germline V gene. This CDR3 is CASRPRDRGTDTQYF. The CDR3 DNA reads TGTGCCAGCAGACCAAGAGACAGGGGCACAGATACGCAGTATTTT.

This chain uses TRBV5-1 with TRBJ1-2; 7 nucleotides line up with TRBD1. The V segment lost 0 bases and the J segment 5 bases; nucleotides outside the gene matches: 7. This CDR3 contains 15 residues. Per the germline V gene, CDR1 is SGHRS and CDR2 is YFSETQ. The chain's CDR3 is CASSLDEGAIYGYTF. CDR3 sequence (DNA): TGCGCCAGCAGCTTGGATGAGGGGGCGATATATGGCTACACCTTC.

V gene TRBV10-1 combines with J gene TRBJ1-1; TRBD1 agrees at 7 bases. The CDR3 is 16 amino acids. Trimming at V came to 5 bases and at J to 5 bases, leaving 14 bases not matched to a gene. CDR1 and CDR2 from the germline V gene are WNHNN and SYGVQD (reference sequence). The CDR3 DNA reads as TGCGCCAGCAGTCCCCTCAGGAGGGGGCGGTTGACTGAAGCTTTCTTT. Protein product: CASSPLRRGRLTEAFF.